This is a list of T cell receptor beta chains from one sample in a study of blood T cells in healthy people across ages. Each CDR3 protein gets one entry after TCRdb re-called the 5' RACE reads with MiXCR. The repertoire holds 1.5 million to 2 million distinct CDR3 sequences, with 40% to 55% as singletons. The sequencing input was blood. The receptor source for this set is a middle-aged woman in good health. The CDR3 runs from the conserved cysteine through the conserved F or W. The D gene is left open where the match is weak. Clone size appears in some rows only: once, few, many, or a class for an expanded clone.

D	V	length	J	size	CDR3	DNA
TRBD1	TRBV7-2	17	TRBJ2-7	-	CASSSSGQGLYINEQYF	TGTGCCAGCAGTTCATCGGGACAGGGGTTATATATTAATGAGCAGTACTTC
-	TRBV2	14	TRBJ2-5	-	CASSDLRDSLRKYF	TGTGCCAGCAGTGATCTGCGGGACAGTCTAAGGAAGTACTTC
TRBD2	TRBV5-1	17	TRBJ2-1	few	CASSLPRTSGGADEQFF	TGCGCCAGCAGTCTCCCCCGCACTAGCGGGGGGGCAGATGAGCAGTTCTTC
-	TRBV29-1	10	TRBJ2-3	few	CSFVTDTQYF	TGCAGCTTCGTCACAGATACGCAGTATTTT
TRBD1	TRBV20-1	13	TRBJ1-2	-	CSAPRGDRGGYTF	TGCAGTGCCCCCCGGGGGGACAGAGGAGGCTACACCTTC
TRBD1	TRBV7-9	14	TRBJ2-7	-	CASSAWDRPYEQYF	TGTGCCAGCAGCGCCTGGGACAGGCCATACGAGCAGTACTTC
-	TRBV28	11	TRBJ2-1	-	CASSPEGEQFF	TGTGCCAGCAGTCCCGAGGGTGAGCAGTTCTTC
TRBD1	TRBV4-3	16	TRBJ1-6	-	CASNQGQGLGNSPLHF	TGCGCCAGCAACCAAGGACAGGGATTGGGGAATTCACCCCTCCACTTT
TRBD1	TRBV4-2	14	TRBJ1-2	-	CASSSSGTGIGYTF	TGTGCCAGCAGCTCCTCCGGGACAGGAATCGGCTACACCTTC
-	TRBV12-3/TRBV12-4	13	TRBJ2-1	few	CASSWADYNEQFF	TGTGCCAGCAGTTGGGCGGACTACAATGAGCAGTTCTTC
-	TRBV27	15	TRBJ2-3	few	CASVYSGGPTDTQYF	TGTGCCAGCGTCTATAGTGGGGGACCCACAGATACGCAGTATTTT
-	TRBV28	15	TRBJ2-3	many	CASSLVPPSTDTQYF	TGTGCCAGCAGTTTAGTCCCCCCTAGCACAGATACGCAGTATTTT
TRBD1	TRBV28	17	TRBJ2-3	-	CASSPGGWKEGTDTQYF	TGTGCCAGCAGCCCAGGGGGCTGGAAGGAGGGCACAGATACGCAGTATTTT
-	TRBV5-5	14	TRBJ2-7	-	CASSLTNTRPEQYF	TGTGCCAGCAGCCTCACCAACACGCGCCCCGAGCAGTACTTC
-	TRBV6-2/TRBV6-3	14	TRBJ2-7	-	CASSGDGGSYEQYF	TGTGCCAGCAGTGGGGACGGGGGTTCATACGAGCAGTACTTC
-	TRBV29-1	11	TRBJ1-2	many	CSVGGIYGYTF	TGCAGCGTTGGAGGGATCTATGGCTACACCTTC
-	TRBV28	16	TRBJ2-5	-	CASSLRGGSHFETQYF	TGTGCCAGCAGTTTGAGAGGAGGGTCACATTTCGAGACCCAGTACTTC
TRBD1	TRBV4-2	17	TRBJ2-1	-	CASSQDPGTGLRNEQFF	TGTGCCAGCAGCCAAGACCCGGGGACAGGGTTACGCAATGAGCAGTTCTTC
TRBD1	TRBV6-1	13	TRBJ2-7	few	CASRDRGVDEQYF	TGTGCCAGCAGGGACAGGGGAGTTGACGAGCAGTACTTC
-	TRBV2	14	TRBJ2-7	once	CASRDTGLFYEQYF	TGTGCCAGCAGGGATACAGGCCTCTTCTACGAGCAGTACTTC
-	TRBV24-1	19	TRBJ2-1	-	CATSDLPGRRGGRDNEQFF	TGTGCCACCAGTGATTTGCCGGGGAGGAGGGGGGGGCGTGACAATGAGCAGTTCTTC
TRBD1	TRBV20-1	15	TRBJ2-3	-	CSARDHGTGADTQYF	TGCAGTGCTAGAGATCACGGGACAGGGGCAGATACGCAGTATTTT
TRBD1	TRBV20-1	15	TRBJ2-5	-	CSAYTWDRWGETQYF	TGCAGTGCTTACACCTGGGACAGATGGGGAGAGACCCAGTACTTC
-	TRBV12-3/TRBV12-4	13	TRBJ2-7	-	CASSPSGRVEQYF	TGTGCCAGCAGCCCATCGGGCAGGGTCGAGCAGTACTTC